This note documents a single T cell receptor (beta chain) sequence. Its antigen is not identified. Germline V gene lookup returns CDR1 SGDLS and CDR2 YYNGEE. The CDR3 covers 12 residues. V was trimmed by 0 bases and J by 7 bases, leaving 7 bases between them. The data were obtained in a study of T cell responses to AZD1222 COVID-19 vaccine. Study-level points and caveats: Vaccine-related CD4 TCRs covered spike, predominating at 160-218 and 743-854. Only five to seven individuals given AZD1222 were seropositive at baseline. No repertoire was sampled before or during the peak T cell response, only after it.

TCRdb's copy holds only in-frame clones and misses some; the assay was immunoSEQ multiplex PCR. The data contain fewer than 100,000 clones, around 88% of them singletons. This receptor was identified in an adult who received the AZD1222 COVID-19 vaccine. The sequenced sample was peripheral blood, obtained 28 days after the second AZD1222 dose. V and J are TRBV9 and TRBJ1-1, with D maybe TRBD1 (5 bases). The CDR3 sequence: CASSVVQGEAFF. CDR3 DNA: TGTGCCAGCAGCGTAGTCCAGGGTGAAGCTTTCTTT.